The next 6 T cell receptor beta chains were all read from a single sample in a study of blood T cell repertoires in COVID-19 (dated by TCRdb to the early 2020s). The library relied on the immunoSEQ multiplex PCR assay. Held by TCRdb, this immuneACCESS table contains in-frame sequences only and omits some clones. Under half of the omission traces to an unresolved V gene where checked; the cause of the rest is unknown. The sample table records 180,000 or so clones; 81% of these occur just once. Approximately 10% of the sample goes to the ten largest clones. Material for sequencing was peripheral blood. The receptors were gathered from a middle-aged woman with COVID-19, enrolled during active disease.

The rearrangement uses TRBV6-1 and TRBJ2-1; 9 bases line up with TRBD2. Per the germline V gene, CDR1 is MNHNS and CDR2 is SASEGT. The J segment lost 8 bases and the V segment lost 4 bases, leaving 18 bases of the junction unmatched. This CDR3 spans 18 amino acids. The CDR3 DNA reads TGTGCCAGCAGTGTTACTAGTGTAGTTAGCGGGAGCTCGGATGAGCAGTTCTTC. Its protein is CASSVTSVVSGSSDEQFF.

This clone was seen only a few times. The chain couples TRBV6-5 to TRBJ1-5; D unclear. CDR3 length: 14 residues. Germline CDR1 is MNHEY and CDR2 is SVGAGI. The germline V and J ends were trimmed by 6 bases and 1 base, with 10 bases remaining between them. CDR3 region: CASRGLGSNQPQHF. The CDR3 DNA sequence: TGTGCCAGCAGGGGTTTGGGCAGCAATCAGCCCCAGCATTTT.

The chain joins TRBV19 to TRBJ1-1; D uncertain. V shed 1 base and J shed 1 base, with 4 bases lying between them. The CDR3 is 13 amino acids. The germline gives CDR1 LNHDA, CDR2 SQIVND (reference sequence). The CDR3 sequence is CASSIAENTEAFF. The DNA of the CDR3 is TGTGCCAGTAGTATAGCAGAGAACACTGAAGCTTTCTTT.

The J gene is TRBJ2-5, the V gene TRBV7-8, with 8 bases fitting TRBD2. Trimming removed 5 bases from V and 3 bases from J; junction bases left unmatched: 8. Per germline, CDR1 SGHVS and CDR2 FQNEAQ. This CDR3 region has 15 residues. For the CDR3, the DNA is TGTGCCAGCAGCAACCTGGGACTAGTCAAAGAGACCCAGTACTTC. Residues: CASSNLGLVKETQYF. Filled out from reference TRBV7-8 and TRBJ2-5, the complete variable domain reads GAGVSQSPRYKVAKRGQDVALRCDPISGHVSLFWYQQALGQGPEFLTYFQNEAQLDKSGLPSDRFFAERPEGSVSTLKIQRTQQEDSAVYLCASSNLGLVKETQYFGPGTRLLVL.

The genes are TRBV2 and TRBJ2-1; 7 positions match TRBD1. The CDR3 has 14 residues. V gave up 4 bases and J gave up 5 bases; unmatched junction bases: 5. From germline, CDR1 is SNHLY and CDR2 FYNNEI. CDR3 coding DNA: TGTGCCAGCAGTGCTCGAGACAGGGACAATGAGCAGTTCTTC. It yields the protein CASSARDRDNEQFF.

The rearrangement joins TRBV29-1 to TRBJ2-1, with 8 bases matching TRBD2. Germline CDR1 and CDR2: SQVTM and ANQGSEA. V shed 4 bases, J shed 0 bases, and the junction held 11 bases outside the gene matches. CDR3 length: 17 residues. The CDR3, as DNA: TGCAGCGTTGTGGGAGACGGCGGGGGGCTCTCCTACAATGAGCAGTTCTTC. Translated, it gives CSVVGDGGGLSYNEQFF.